The sequence of this TCR beta chain was determined in a study of blood T cell repertoires in COVID-19. In the study overall: Sources were T cells, B-cell-depleted T cells, or PBMCs; the material itself was cDNA or gDNA.

During active infection, Seattle patients enrolled and were then monitored through disease. In regard to this clone: The sample contains more than one DNA sequence encoding this CDR3.

The authors' processing: The assay estimated nucleated cells by amplifying reference gene primers. Method: immunoSEQ multiplex PCR; TCRdb's copy keeps in-frame clones and lacks some. V, J and clone size are taken as reported in that table, and D and trimming were inferred from the DNA itself. The table includes some 400,000 clones, roughly 86% detected once. CDR3 size: 15 residues. Germline CDR1 and CDR2: MGHRA and YSYEKL. Trimming took 4 bases from V and 2 from J; bases not matched to a gene: 5. The sequenced material came from peripheral blood. The sequence was obtained from an older woman with COVID-19, enrolled during active disease. The gene calls are TRBV4-1 and TRBJ2-7; 10 nucleotides line up with TRBD1. CDR3 sequence (DNA): TGCGCCAGCAGCCCCTCCGGGACAGGGGCCTACGAGCAGTACTTC. It encodes CASSPSGTGAYEQYF.